This T cell receptor beta chain was identified in a study of T cells in Graves' hyperthyroidism and ophthalmopathy. Study-level background: Peripheral blood sampling occurred at initial diagnosis, before any treatment.

Regarding the study as a whole: Within blood appeared most thyroid clonotypes that had expanded above 0.001.

Amplification targeted TCR beta CDR3 regions from RNA transcripts. A set of HTBI primers served as the primers for a first-round RT-PCR of the TCR CDR3. TCRdb used MiXCR to reprocess the multiplex PCR reads, holding one entry per CDR3 protein. The table has roughly 500,000 distinct CDR3 sequences, 15% to 20% seen once. V trimming: 6 bases; J trimming: 6 bases; junction bases outside the gene matches: 13. Germline V lookup: CDR1 SGHAT, CDR2 FQNNGV. CDR3 length: 16 residues. The sample holds a few counts of this clonotype. Its antigen is not known. V gene TRBV11-2 combines with J gene TRBJ2-1; TRBD2 matches 8 bases. The sequence derives from a woman aged 30 to 39 with Graves' ophthalmopathy. Sequencing input: blood. CDR3 in amino acids: CASRQPSGGGVNEQFF. The CDR3 DNA sequence: TGTGCCAGCAGACAACCGAGCGGGGGTGGGGTCAATGAGCAGTTCTTC. The full variable domain, its missing parts supplied by reference TRBV11-2 and TRBJ2-1, is EAGVAQSPRYKIIEKRQSVAFWCNPISGHATLYWYQQILGQGPKLLIQFQNNGVVDDSQLPKDRFSAERLKGVDSTLKIQPAKLEDSAVYLCASRQPSGGGVNEQFFGPGTRLTVL.